This TCR beta chain was identified during a study of PD-1 blockade in classical Hodgkin lymphoma. Every single patient, without exception, relapsed after autologous stem cell transplantation, and brentuximab vedotin exposure varied. Libraries were prepared by immunoSEQ multiplex PCR; TCRdb keeps only in-frame clonotypes and omits some of them. The data contain over 20,000 clones, about three quarters of them seen just once; the ten biggest clones take up about 40%. With 4 bases removed from V and 2 bases from J, the gap between germline ends came to 12 bases. The CDR3 loop spans 14 amino acids. Per germline, CDR1 SNHLY and CDR2 FYNNEI.

V usage is TRBV2 and J usage is TRBJ2-7; the D is unclear. The source was peripheral blood mononuclear cells (PBMCs), collected before the second cycle of nivolumab. The source of this sequence is a human donor with classical Hodgkin lymphoma. CDR3 protein: CASSGERVPYEQYF. In nucleotides, the CDR3 is TGTGCCAGCAGTGGAGAAAGGGTGCCCTACGAGCAGTACTTC. Filled out from reference TRBV2 and TRBJ2-7, the complete variable domain reads EPEVTQTPSHQVTQMGQEVILRCVPISNHLYFYWYRQILGQKVEFLVSFYNNEISEKSEIFDDQFSVERPDGSNFTLKIRSTKLEDSAMYFCASSGERVPYEQYFGPGTRLTVT.